This T cell receptor beta chain was found in a study of T cells after yellow fever vaccination. TCRdb processed the 5' RACE reads anew with MiXCR; each CDR3 protein has one entry. In the table there are more than 300,000 distinct CDR3 sequences, about 10% of which are singletons. Deletions cut 1 base from V and 5 bases from J, with 22 bases between. Germline V gene data show CDR1 as SGHNT and CDR2 as YYREEE (reference sequence). This CDR3 contains 17 residues. Material: CD4+ T cells sorted from PBMCs, obtained 45 days after the yellow fever booster vaccination. V and J are TRBV5-4 and TRBJ2-7; D is possibly TRBD1 or TRBD2 (5 bases each). This receptor was identified in a man aged 18 to 29 who received the YFV17D yellow fever vaccine. Written as DNA, the CDR3 is TGTGCCAGCAGCTTGAGACGTGGGGGAGAAAGGGGCCACGAGCAGTACGTC. Protein sequence: CASSLRRGGERGHEQYV.